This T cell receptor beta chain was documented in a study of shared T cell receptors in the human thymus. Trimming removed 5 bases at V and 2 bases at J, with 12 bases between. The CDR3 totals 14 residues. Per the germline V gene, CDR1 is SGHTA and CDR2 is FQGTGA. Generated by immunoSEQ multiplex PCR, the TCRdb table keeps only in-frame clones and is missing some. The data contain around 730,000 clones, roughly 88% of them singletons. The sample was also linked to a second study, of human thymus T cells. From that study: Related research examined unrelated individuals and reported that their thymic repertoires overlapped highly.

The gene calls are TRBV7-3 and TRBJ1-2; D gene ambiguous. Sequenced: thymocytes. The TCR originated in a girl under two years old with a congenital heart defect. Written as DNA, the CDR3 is TGTGCCAGCAGCCCAACGCGGGGAAACTATGGCTACACCTTC. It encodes CASSPTRGNYGYTF. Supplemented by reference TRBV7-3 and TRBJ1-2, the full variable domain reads GAGVSQTPSNKVTEKGKYVELRCDPISGHTALYWYRQSLGQGPEFLIYFQGTGAADDSGLPNDRFFAVRPEGSVSTLKIQRTERGDSAVYLCASSPTRGNYGYTFGSGTRLTVV.